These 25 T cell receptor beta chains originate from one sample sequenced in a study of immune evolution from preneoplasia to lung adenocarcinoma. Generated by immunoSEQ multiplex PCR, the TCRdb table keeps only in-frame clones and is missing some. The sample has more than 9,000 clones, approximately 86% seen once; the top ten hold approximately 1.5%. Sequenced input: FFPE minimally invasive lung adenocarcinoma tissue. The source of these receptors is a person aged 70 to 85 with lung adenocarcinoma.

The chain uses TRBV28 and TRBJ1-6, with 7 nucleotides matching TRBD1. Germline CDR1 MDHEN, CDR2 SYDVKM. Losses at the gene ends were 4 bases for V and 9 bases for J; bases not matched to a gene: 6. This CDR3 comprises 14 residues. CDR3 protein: CASSSTTGSSPLHF. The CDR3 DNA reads TGTGCCAGCAGTTCGACGACAGGGAGTTCACCCCTCCACTTT.

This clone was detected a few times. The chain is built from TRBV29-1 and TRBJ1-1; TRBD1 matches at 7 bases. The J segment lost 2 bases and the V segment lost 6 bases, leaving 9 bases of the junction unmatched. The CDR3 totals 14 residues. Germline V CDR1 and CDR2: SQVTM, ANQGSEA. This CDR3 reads CSVRRTGFNTEAFF. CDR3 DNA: TGCAGCGTCAGGCGGACAGGCTTTAACACTGAAGCTTTCTTT.

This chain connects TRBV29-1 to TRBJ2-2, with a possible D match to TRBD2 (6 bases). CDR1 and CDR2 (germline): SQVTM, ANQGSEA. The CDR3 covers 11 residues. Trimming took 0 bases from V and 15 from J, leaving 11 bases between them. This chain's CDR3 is CSVEEGTGVFF. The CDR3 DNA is TGCAGCGTTGAAGAGGGGACGGGGGTGTTTTTT.

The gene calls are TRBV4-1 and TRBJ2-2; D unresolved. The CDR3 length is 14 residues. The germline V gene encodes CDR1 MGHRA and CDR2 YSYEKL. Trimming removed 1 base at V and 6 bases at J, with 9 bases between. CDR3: CASSQGSQSGELFF. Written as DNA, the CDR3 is TGCGCCAGCAGCCAAGGATCCCAGTCCGGGGAGCTGTTTTTT.

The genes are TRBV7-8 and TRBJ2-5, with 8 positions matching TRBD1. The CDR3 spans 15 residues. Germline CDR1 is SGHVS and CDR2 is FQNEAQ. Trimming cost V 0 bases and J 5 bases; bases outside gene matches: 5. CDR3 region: CASSLAGYRGETQYF. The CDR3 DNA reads TGTGCCAGCAGCTTAGCGGGATACAGGGGGGAGACCCAGTACTTC. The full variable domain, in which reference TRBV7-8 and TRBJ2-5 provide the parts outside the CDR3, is GAGVSQSPRYKVAKRGQDVALRCDPISGHVSLFWYQQALGQGPEFLTYFQNEAQLDKSGLPSDRFFAERPEGSVSTLKIQRTQQEDSAVYLCASSLAGYRGETQYFGPGTRLLVL.

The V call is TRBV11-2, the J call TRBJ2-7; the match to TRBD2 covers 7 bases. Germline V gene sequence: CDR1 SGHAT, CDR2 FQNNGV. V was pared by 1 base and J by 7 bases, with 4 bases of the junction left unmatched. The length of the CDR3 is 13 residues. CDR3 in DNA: TGTGCCAGCAGCTTAGTTTTAGCGGGTGAGCAGTACTTC. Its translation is CASSLVLAGEQYF.

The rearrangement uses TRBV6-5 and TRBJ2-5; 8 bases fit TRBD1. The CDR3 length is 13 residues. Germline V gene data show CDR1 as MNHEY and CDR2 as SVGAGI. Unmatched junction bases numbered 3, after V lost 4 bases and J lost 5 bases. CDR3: CASSSGQGETQYF. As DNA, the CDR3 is TGTGCCAGCAGTTCTGGACAGGGTGAGACCCAGTACTTC.

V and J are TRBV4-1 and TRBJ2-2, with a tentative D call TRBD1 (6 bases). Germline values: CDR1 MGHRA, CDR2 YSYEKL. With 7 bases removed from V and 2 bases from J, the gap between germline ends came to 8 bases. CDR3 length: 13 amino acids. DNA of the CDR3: TGCGCCAGCAAGGGGGAAAACACCGGGGAGCTGTTTTTT. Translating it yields CASKGENTGELFF.

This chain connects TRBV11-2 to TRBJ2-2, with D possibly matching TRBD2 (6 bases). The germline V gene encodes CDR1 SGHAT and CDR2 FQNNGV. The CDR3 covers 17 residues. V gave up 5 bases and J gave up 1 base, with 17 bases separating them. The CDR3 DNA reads TGTGCCAGCAGCCCCGGCGGGGCGGGGAGGAACACCGGGGAGCTGTTTTTT. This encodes CASSPGGAGRNTGELFF.

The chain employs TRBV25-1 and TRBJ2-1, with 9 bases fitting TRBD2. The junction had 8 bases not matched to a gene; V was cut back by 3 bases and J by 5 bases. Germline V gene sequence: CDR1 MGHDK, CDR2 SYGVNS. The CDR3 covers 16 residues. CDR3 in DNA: TGTGCCAGCAGTGATTCCGGGACTAGCTTCCACAATGAGCAGTTCTTC. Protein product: CASSDSGTSFHNEQFF. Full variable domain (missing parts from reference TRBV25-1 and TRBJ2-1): EADIYQTPRYLVIGTGKKITLECSQTMGHDKMYWYQQDPGMELHLIHYSYGVNSTEKGDLSSESTVSRIRTEHFPLTLESARPSHTSQYLCASSDSGTSFHNEQFFGPGTRLTVL.

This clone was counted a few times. CDR3 region: CASSLAGAYETQYF. The CDR3, as DNA: TGCGCCAGCAGCTTGGCAGGGGCGTACGAGACCCAGTACTTC. The genes are TRBV5-1 and TRBJ2-5, with D maybe TRBD1 (6 bases). The germline V and J ends were trimmed by 0 bases and 5 bases, with 11 bases remaining between them. The CDR3 is 14 residues long. Looked up from germline, CDR1 is SGHRS and CDR2 is YFSETQ.

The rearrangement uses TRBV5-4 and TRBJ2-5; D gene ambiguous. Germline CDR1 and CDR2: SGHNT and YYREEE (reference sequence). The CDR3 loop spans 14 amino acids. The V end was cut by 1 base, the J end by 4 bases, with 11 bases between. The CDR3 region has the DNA TGTGCCAGCAGCTTGACTGCATCAAGAGAGACCCAGTACTTC. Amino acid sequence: CASSLTASRETQYF. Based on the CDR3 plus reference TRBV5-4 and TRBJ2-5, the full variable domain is ETGVTQSPTHLIKTRGQQVTLRCSSQSGHNTVSWYQQALGQGPQFIFQYYREEENGRGNFPPRFSGLQFPNYSSELNVNALELDDSALYLCASSLTASRETQYFGPGTRLLVL.

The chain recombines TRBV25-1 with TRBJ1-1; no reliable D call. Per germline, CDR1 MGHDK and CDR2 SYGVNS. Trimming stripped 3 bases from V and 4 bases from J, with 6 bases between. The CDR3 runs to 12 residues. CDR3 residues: CASSDQSTEAFF. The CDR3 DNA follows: TGTGCCAGCAGTGACCAGAGCACTGAAGCTTTCTTT.

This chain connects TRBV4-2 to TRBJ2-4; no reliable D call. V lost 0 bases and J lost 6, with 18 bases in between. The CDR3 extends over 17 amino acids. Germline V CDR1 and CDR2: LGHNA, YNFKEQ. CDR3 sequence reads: CASSQDATRLSGNIQYF. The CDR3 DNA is TGTGCCAGCAGCCAAGATGCCACCCGACTGTCCGGAAACATTCAGTACTTC.

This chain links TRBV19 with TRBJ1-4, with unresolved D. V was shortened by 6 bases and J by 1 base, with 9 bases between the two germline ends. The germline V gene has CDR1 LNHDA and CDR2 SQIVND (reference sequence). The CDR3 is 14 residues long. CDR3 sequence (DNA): TGTGCCAGTAGGTTTGGAGGAACTAATGAAAAACTGTTTTTT. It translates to CASRFGGTNEKLFF. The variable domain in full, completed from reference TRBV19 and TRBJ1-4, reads DGGITQSPKYLFRKEGQNVTLSCEQNLNHDAMYWYRQDPGQGLRLIYYSQIVNDFQKGDIAEGYSVSREKKESFPLTVTSAQKNPTAFYLCASRFGGTNEKLFFGSGTQLSVL.

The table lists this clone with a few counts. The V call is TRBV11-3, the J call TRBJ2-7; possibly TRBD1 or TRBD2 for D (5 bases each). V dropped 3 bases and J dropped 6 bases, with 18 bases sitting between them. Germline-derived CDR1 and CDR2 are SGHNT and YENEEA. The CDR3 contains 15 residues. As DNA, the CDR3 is TGTGCCAGCAGCTTTGACGGGGCTCGCTCGGGCGAGCAGTACTTC. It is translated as CASSFDGARSGEQYF.

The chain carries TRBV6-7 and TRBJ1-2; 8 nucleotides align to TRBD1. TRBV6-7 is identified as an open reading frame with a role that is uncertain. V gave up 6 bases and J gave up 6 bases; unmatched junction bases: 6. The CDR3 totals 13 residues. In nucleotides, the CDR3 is TGTGCCAGCAGGGAGACAGGGGAAGATGGCTACACCTTC. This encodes CASRETGEDGYTF.

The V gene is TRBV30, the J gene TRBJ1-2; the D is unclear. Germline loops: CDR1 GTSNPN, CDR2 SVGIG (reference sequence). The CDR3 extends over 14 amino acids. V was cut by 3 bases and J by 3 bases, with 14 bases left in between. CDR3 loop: CAWSDKGFYYGYTF. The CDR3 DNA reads TGTGCCTGGAGCGATAAAGGGTTCTACTATGGCTACACCTTC.

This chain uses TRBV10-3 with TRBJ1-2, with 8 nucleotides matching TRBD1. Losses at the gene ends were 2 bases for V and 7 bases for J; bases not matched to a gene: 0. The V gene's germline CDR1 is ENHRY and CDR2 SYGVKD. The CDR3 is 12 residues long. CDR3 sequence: CAISEGQGGYTF. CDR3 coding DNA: TGTGCCATCAGTGAGGGACAGGGTGGCTACACCTTC.

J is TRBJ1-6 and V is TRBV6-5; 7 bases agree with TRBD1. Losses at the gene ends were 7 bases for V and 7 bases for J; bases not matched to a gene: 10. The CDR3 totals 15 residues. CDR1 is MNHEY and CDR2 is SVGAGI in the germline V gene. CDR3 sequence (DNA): TGTGCCAGCAATAATCAGGGGGGGAAGAATTCACCCCTCCACTTT. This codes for CASNNQGGKNSPLHF.

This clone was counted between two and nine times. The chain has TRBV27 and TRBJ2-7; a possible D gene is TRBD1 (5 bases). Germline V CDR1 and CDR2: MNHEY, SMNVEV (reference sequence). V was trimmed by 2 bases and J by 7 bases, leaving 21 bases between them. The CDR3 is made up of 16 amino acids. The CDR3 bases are TGTGCCAGCAGTTTACTCGGACGGACACCCTCCGTAGAGCAGTACTTC. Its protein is CASSLLGRTPSVEQYF.

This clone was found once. In DNA form, the CDR3 reads TGTGCCCACAAGCGGGGTCTGAGCTACACCTTC. This gives the protein CAHKRGLSYTF. The chain couples TRBV6-1 to TRBJ1-2, with unresolved D. The CDR3 is 11 residues long. The V end lost 11 bases, the J end lost 9 bases, and 16 bases lay between the germline ends. CDR1 and CDR2 from the germline V gene are MNHNS and SASEGT.

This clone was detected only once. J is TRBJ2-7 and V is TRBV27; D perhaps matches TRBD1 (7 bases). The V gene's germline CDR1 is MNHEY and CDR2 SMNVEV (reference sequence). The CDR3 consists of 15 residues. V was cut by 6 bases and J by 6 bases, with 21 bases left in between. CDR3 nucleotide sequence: TGTGCCAGCAGCGATCGGGCAGGGGGGTATGGCGAGCAGTACTTC. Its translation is CASSDRAGGYGEQYF.

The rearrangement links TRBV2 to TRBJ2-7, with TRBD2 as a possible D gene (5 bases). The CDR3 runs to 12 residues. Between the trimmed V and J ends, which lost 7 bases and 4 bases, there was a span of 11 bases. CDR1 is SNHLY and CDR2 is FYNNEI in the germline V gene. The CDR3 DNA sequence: TGTGCCAGCACAAGGACTGGTTACGAGCAGTACTTC. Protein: CASTRTGYEQYF.

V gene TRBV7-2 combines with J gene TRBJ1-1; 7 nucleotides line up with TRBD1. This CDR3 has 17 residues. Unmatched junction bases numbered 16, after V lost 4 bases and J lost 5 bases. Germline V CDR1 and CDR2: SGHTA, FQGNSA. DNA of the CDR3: TGTGCCAGCAGCTCCGGACCCATTCGACAGGGACGGACTGAAGCTTTCTTT. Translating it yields CASSSGPIRQGRTEAFF.